The clone carrying this TCR beta chain turned up a few times. The sample originates from a study of T cell changes during pregnancy in multiple sclerosis. Using immunoSEQ multiplex PCR, the repertoire was profiled, and TCRdb retains in-frame clones only, with some absent. The table includes about 67,000 clones, under 95% detected once. The sample consisted of peripheral blood, taken after pregnancy. The receptor was derived from a female donor with multiple sclerosis, enrolled in a pregnancy study.

CDR3 coding DNA: TGTGCCAGCAGCTACGGGACTACAAGCGCGTACGAGCAGTACTTC. The encoded protein is CASSYGTTSAYEQYF. The chain combines TRBV5-6 with TRBJ2-7; the match to TRBD2 covers 7 bases. The V and J ends lost 3 bases and 4 bases, in that order; junction bases with no gene match: 10. There are 15 residues in the CDR3. In germline, CDR1 is SGHDT, CDR2 YYEEEE.